Each of the 32 T cell receptor beta chains below was sequenced from the same sample in a study of identifying expanded T cells in peripheral blood. Profiled with immunoSEQ multiplex PCR; TCRdb holds only in-frame clones, not every one. This sample yields 50,000 to 65,000 clones, of which approximately 83% are seen a single time; about 19% belongs to the top ten. Sample: blood. These receptors were collected from a person aged 18 to 75 in good health.

V and J are TRBV29-1 and TRBJ1-2; D gene unclear. The CDR3 has 17 amino acids. Germline V gene sequence: CDR1 SQVTM, CDR2 ANQGSEA. Trimming stripped 4 bases from V and 2 bases from J, with 23 bases between. CDR3 coding DNA: TGCAGCGTTGTCCCCGGGTGGCCAGCGGGATCCAACTATGGCTACACCTTC. It translates to CSVVPGWPAGSNYGYTF.

The chain links TRBV5-4 to TRBJ2-2, with D perhaps matching TRBD2 (7 bases). CDR1 and CDR2 (germline): SGHNT, YYREEE (reference sequence). Trimming took 4 bases from V and 1 from J, leaving 23 bases between them. This CDR3 has 19 residues. The chain's CDR3 is CASSPSRGGAIWNTGELFF. CDR3 sequence (DNA): TGTGCCAGCAGCCCGAGTCGTGGGGGGGCCATCTGGAACACCGGGGAGCTGTTTTTT.

V is TRBV19 and J is TRBJ1-4; D perhaps matches TRBD1 (6 bases). Germline CDR1 LNHDA, CDR2 SQIVND (reference sequence). The CDR3 length is 14 residues. Trimming removed 3 bases from V and 6 bases from J, with 11 bases in between. CDR3 residues: CASSITKGDEKLFF. Written as DNA, the CDR3 is TGTGCCAGTAGTATCACTAAGGGGGATGAAAAACTGTTTTTT.

The chain joins TRBV6-1 to TRBJ1-1, with D possibly being TRBD1 (5 bases). Germline V CDR1 and CDR2: MNHNS, SASEGT. This CDR3 comprises 14 residues. V dropped 7 bases and J dropped 9 bases, with 21 bases sitting between them. This chain's CDR3 is CASTLGRALRKAFF. CDR3 DNA sequence: TGTGCCAGCACCCTAGGCAGGGCGTTGCGAAAAGCTTTCTTT.

The chain has TRBV7-3 and TRBJ2-3; TRBD2 agrees at 10 bases. The junction had 5 bases not matched to a gene; V was cut back by 2 bases and J by 3 bases. CDR1 is SGHTA, CDR2 FQGTGA, per germline. The length of the CDR3 is 16 residues. The CDR3 loop is CASSLDTSGVTDTQYF. For the CDR3, the DNA is TGTGCCAGCAGCTTAGATACTAGCGGGGTGACAGATACGCAGTATTTT.

The V call is TRBV5-1, the J call TRBJ2-2; D is undetermined. The germline V gene has CDR1 SGHRS and CDR2 YFSETQ. The V end lost 0 bases, the J end lost 1 base, and 4 bases lay between the germline ends. The CDR3 covers 14 residues. In DNA, the CDR3 is TGCGCCAGCAGCTTGGCCTGGAACACCGGGGAGCTGTTTTTT. As protein: CASSLAWNTGELFF.

The chain employs TRBV5-8 and TRBJ2-4; possible D gene TRBD1, 5 bases. The V gene lost 2 bases and the J gene lost 1 base, with 7 bases spanning the gap. The CDR3 is 14 amino acids. The germline V gene has CDR1 SGHTS and CDR2 YDEGEE. The CDR3 nucleotides read TGTGCCAGCAGCTTACAGGTTGCCAAAAACATTCAGTACTTC. Translating it yields CASSLQVAKNIQYF.

The rearrangement joins TRBV6-6 to TRBJ2-5; D assignment may be TRBD1 or TRBD2 (6 bases each). Germline V gives CDR1 MNHNY, CDR2 SVGAGI (reference sequence). The CDR3 extends over 13 amino acids. Trimming took off 7 bases at V and 7 bases at J, with 16 bases between the two ends. The CDR3 coding sequence is TGTGCCAGCAACTCAGAAACGGGGGCGACCCAGTACTTC. It encodes CASNSETGATQYF.

This chain links TRBV5-4 with TRBJ1-1, with D uncertain. CDR3 length equals 15 residues. V gave up 5 bases and J gave up 1 base, with 15 bases separating them. Germline assignment: CDR1 SGHNT and CDR2 YYREEE (reference sequence). CDR3 amino acids: CASSKGRQSNTEAFF. DNA for the CDR3: TGTGCCAGCAGTAAAGGCAGGCAGTCGAACACTGAAGCTTTCTTT.

Worth noting for this clone: The junction and the germline gene differ at one end; a read error may be behind it. J is TRBJ1-1 and V is TRBV6-1; tentatively, D is TRBD1 (5 bases). There are 13 residues in the CDR3. Germline CDR1 is MNHNS and CDR2 is SASEGT. The CDR3 is CASSEDYDRGRKF. The CDR3 DNA follows: TGTGCCAGCAGTGAAGATTACGACAGAGGGAGAAAGTTT.

J is TRBJ1-1 and V is TRBV4-1; possible D gene TRBD1, 6 bases. This CDR3 contains 17 residues. The germline V gene has CDR1 MGHRA and CDR2 YSYEKL. The V and J ends lost 1 base and 6 bases respectively, with 21 bases between them. CDR3: CASSQGSNRDVDAEAFF. As DNA, the CDR3 is TGCGCCAGCAGCCAAGGTTCCAACAGGGACGTAGACGCTGAAGCTTTCTTT.

The rearrangement joins TRBV9 to TRBJ2-3; 15 nucleotides line up with TRBD2. Germline CDR1 is SGDLS and CDR2 is YYNGEE. With V trimmed by 4 bases and J by 5 bases, 5 bases remained unmatched. The CDR3 is made up of 16 amino acids. CDR3 sequence: CASSPRGLAGGDTQYF. DNA of the CDR3: TGTGCCAGCAGCCCCCGGGGACTAGCGGGAGGAGATACGCAGTATTTT.

The V call is TRBV28, the J call TRBJ1-2; D may be TRBD1 (5 bases). V was trimmed by 5 bases and J by 2 bases, leaving 12 bases between them. Per germline, CDR1 MDHEN and CDR2 SYDVKM. This CDR3 comprises 14 residues. Here the CDR3 DNA reads TGTGCCAGCAGTCCCGGGACGGGAAACTATGGCTACACCTTC. As protein: CASSPGTGNYGYTF.

The chain carries TRBV5-6 and TRBJ1-3; D is unresolved. Trimming stripped 0 bases from V and 4 bases from J, with 17 bases between. CDR1 and CDR2 (germline): SGHDT, YYEEEE. This CDR3 spans 17 amino acids. CDR3 sequence reads: CASSLDIGEVVGNTIYF. Here the CDR3 DNA reads TGTGCCAGCAGCTTGGATATCGGGGAAGTTGTGGGAAACACCATATATTTT.

V and J are TRBV18 and TRBJ2-7, with a tentative D call TRBD2 (6 bases). The CDR3 runs 14 residues. Germline-derived CDR1 and CDR2 are KGHSH and LQKENI. Deletions cut 3 bases from V and 6 bases from J, with 15 bases between. This CDR3 is CASSPGTLLSEQYF. CDR3 in DNA: TGTGCCAGCTCACCCGGGACTCTCCTCTCCGAGCAGTACTTC.

The chain recombines TRBV5-1 with TRBJ2-3; no reliable D call. The CDR3 runs 14 residues. The germline V and J ends were trimmed by 0 bases and 2 bases, with 7 bases remaining between them. CDR1 and CDR2 (germline): SGHRS, YFSETQ. The CDR3, as DNA: TGCGCCAGCAGCTTGGGGCGGCCCACAGATACGCAGTATTTT. Translating gives CASSLGRPTDTQYF. Using reference TRBV5-1 and TRBJ2-3 for the parts outside the CDR3, the full variable domain is KAGVTQTPRYLIKTRGQQVTLSCSPISGHRSVSWYQQTPGQGLQFLFEYFSETQRNKGNFPGRFSGRQFSNSRSEMNVSTLELGDSALYLCASSLGRPTDTQYFGPGTRLTVL.

The gene calls are TRBV2 and TRBJ2-7; 9 bases are shared with TRBD1. CDR3 length: 16 amino acids. Germline CDR1 is SNHLY and CDR2 is FYNNEI. After removal of 3 bases from V and 1 base from J, the junction contained 7 bases not matched to a gene. In DNA form, the CDR3 reads TGTGCCAGCAGTGAGGGACAGGGTGTTCCGTCCTACGAGCAGTACGTC. Encoded protein: CASSEGQGVPSYEQYV.

This clone was seen just once. The chain has TRBV29-1 and TRBJ2-5; perhaps TRBD2 as D (5 bases). V lost 7 bases and J lost 6, with 15 bases in between. The CDR3 length is 12 residues. Germline V lookup: CDR1 SQVTM, CDR2 ANQGSEA. CDR3 in amino acids: CSARAEGKTQYF. CDR3 DNA sequence: TGCAGCGCCCGGGCCGAGGGAAAGACCCAGTACTTC.

The chain combines TRBV4-1 with TRBJ1-2; D is undetermined. The V end lost 1 base, the J end lost 4 bases, and 13 bases lay between the germline ends. Germline CDR1 MGHRA, CDR2 YSYEKL. The CDR3 is made up of 15 amino acids. Here the CDR3 DNA reads TGCGCCAGCAGCCAAGCGGGCGGGGAGGGCTATGGCTACACCTTC. Translation gives CASSQAGGEGYGYTF.

This clone appeared once. The chain employs TRBV10-3 and TRBJ2-1; D is possibly TRBD2 (7 bases). The germline V gene encodes CDR1 ENHRY and CDR2 SYGVKD. The CDR3 is made up of 12 amino acids. Deletions cut 10 bases from V and 7 bases from J, with 14 bases between. The CDR3 bases are TGTGCCACCGAGGGGGGGGGAAATGAGCAGTTCTTC. This translates into CATEGGGNEQFF.

The V gene is TRBV7-2, the J gene TRBJ2-2; 7 positions agree with TRBD1. The trim removed 3 bases at V and 1 base at J, leaving 5 bases unmatched. Germline lookup yields CDR1 SGHTA and CDR2 FQGNSA. The CDR3 contains 16 residues. The CDR3 coding sequence is TGTGCCAGCAGCTTGATGACAGGGATGAACACCGGGGAGCTGTTTTTT. The encoded protein is CASSLMTGMNTGELFF.

About this clone itself: The same CDR3 is also encoded by other DNA sequences in this sample. The V gene is TRBV2, the J gene TRBJ1-2, with D tentatively TRBD1 (6 bases). The CDR3 is 13 residues long. Trimming removed 2 bases at V and 8 bases at J, with 12 bases between. CDR1 is SNHLY and CDR2 is FYNNEI in the germline V gene. CDR3 DNA sequence: TGTGCCAGCAGTGAACCTCAGGGGACCGGCTACACCTTC. It encodes CASSEPQGTGYTF.

The chain carries TRBV29-1 and TRBJ2-7, with D maybe TRBD1 (6 bases). Between the trimmed V and J ends, which lost 3 bases and 5 bases, there was a span of 14 bases. Germline loops: CDR1 SQVTM, CDR2 ANQGSEA. The CDR3 runs 13 residues. The CDR3 DNA follows: TGCAGCGTTGACCCCATCACAGGGAACGAGCAGTACTTC. Amino acids: CSVDPITGNEQYF.

Regarding this clone: A read error is likely here: a far larger clone is one base away. This chain connects TRBV7-9 to TRBJ2-7; D remains unclear. The ends were cut back, 5 bases at V and 0 bases at J, with 14 bases in the middle. CDR1 is SEHNR and CDR2 is FQNEAQ in the germline V gene (reference sequence). The CDR3 consists of 15 residues. The CDR3 bases are TGTGCCAGCAGCCAGCAGAGGACGGGCTCCTACGAGCAGTACTTC. As protein: CASSQQRTGSYEQYF.

The chain couples TRBV2 to TRBJ2-1, with 9 positions matching TRBD2. Per germline, CDR1 SNHLY and CDR2 FYNNEI. V lost 8 bases to trimming and J lost 5 bases; unmatched junction nucleotides: 7. The CDR3 runs 14 residues. The CDR3: CASSRVAGDNEQFF. The DNA for the CDR3 is TGTGCCAGCTCCAGGGTAGCGGGGGACAATGAGCAGTTCTTC.

The rearrangement joins TRBV11-2 to TRBJ2-7; D is ambiguous. The CDR3 is 11 residues long. The germline V and J ends were trimmed by 6 bases and 4 bases, with 7 bases remaining between them. Germline V gene sequence: CDR1 SGHAT, CDR2 FQNNGV. Here the CDR3 DNA reads TGTGCCAGCAGTAACCTATACGAGCAGTACTTC. Translated: CASSNLYEQYF.

The chain is built from TRBV5-8 and TRBJ2-7; D possibly corresponds to TRBD1 (5 bases). Germline V gives CDR1 SGHTS, CDR2 YDEGEE. The CDR3 loop spans 17 amino acids. The V gene lost 3 bases and the J gene lost 5 bases, with 24 bases spanning the gap. Here the CDR3 reads CASSSTTGHHPIHEQYF. CDR3 DNA sequence: TGTGCCAGCAGCTCGACAACCGGACACCATCCCATCCACGAGCAGTACTTC. The whole variable domain, remainder taken from reference TRBV5-8 and TRBJ2-7, is EAGVTQSPTHLIKTRGQQATLRCSPISGHTSVYWYQQALGLGLQFLLWYDEGEERNRGNFPPRFSGRQFPNYSSELNVNALELEDSALYLCASSSTTGHHPIHEQYFGPGTRLTVT.

This clone was detected only a few times. The chain links TRBV11-2 to TRBJ1-3; D unclear. The CDR3 has 18 amino acids. Trimming left V 3 bases short and J 2 bases short, with 20 bases between. From germline, CDR1 is SGHAT and CDR2 FQNNGV. The CDR3 nucleotides read TGTGCCAGCAGCTTGATCAATAGGCGGAGGGATGCTGGAAACACCATATATTTT. Translating gives CASSLINRRRDAGNTIYF.

This chain uses TRBV7-8 with TRBJ1-3, with TRBD1 identical over 7 bases. The CDR3 consists of 18 residues. V dropped 5 bases and J dropped 3; count of bases not matched to a gene: 16. Germline-derived CDR1 and CDR2 are SGHVS and FQNEAQ. CDR3 coding DNA: TGTGCCAGCAGCCCCGTACCCAAGACAGGGCTCGATGGAAACACCATATATTTT. Protein sequence: CASSPVPKTGLDGNTIYF.

The chain uses TRBV5-4 and TRBJ1-4; D is unclear. The CDR3 runs to 15 residues. Looked up from germline, CDR1 is SGHNT and CDR2 is YYREEE (reference sequence). The V end was cut by 0 bases, the J end by 7 bases, with 13 bases between. This CDR3 reads CASSLVEGLGEKLFF. The CDR3 coding sequence is TGTGCCAGCAGCTTGGTCGAAGGGCTTGGTGAAAAACTGTTTTTT.

The chain combines TRBV29-1 with TRBJ1-1, with 7 positions matching TRBD1. There are 13 residues in the CDR3. Trimming took 6 bases from V and 1 from J; bases not matched to a gene: 5. Germline V gene sequence: CDR1 SQVTM, CDR2 ANQGSEA. CDR3: CSVGYRGNTEAFF. DNA of the CDR3: TGCAGCGTGGGATACAGGGGGAACACTGAAGCTTTCTTT.

The chain recombines TRBV19 with TRBJ2-2, with D perhaps matching TRBD1 (6 bases). The CDR3 contains 15 residues. Germline V lookup: CDR1 LNHDA, CDR2 SQIVND (reference sequence). Trimming shortened V by 3 bases and J by 7 bases, and 15 bases separated the two germline ends. The CDR3 DNA reads TGTGCCAGTAGTATTGTAGCAGGGGCCATCGGGGAGCTGTTTTTT. Translation: CASSIVAGAIGELFF.